A single sample gave rise to the 27 T cell receptor beta chains below, sequenced in a study of T cell responses to AZD1222 COVID-19 vaccine. Data came from immunoSEQ multiplex PCR; TCRdb stores just in-frame clones and leaves some out. The sample has about 97,000 clones, roughly 91% seen once. The sequencing here drew on peripheral blood, taken on day 0 of AZD1222 vaccination. These receptors were collected from an adult in good health.

Notes on this clone: Relative to the germline gene, one junction end is altered; a read error may explain this. The chain recombines TRBV7-7 with TRBJ2-1, with D maybe TRBD1 (5 bases). The germline V gene has CDR1 SSHAT and CDR2 FNYEAQ (reference sequence). The CDR3 sequence is 14 residues long. The CDR3 DNA reads as TGTGCTAGCAGCTTAGAAGGGGTCCACAATGAGCAGTTCTTC. Translating gives CASSLEGVHNEQFF.

This sequence joins TRBV7-9 and TRBJ1-3; the D gene is possibly TRBD1 (5 bases). V was cut by 5 bases and J by 0 bases, with 14 bases left in between. The CDR3 loop spans 16 amino acids. Germline V gene sequence: CDR1 SEHNR, CDR2 FQNEAQ (reference sequence). DNA for the CDR3: TGTGCCAGCAGCCCAAGGACGGGGGACTCTGGAAACACCATATATTTT. The encoded protein is CASSPRTGDSGNTIYF.

As for this clone: The same CDR3 arises from other DNA sequences in this sample as well. The CDR3 protein is CATSDPGQGTSGPQHF. The DNA of the CDR3 is TGTGCCACCAGTGACCCGGGACAGGGAACTTCGGGCCCCCAGCATTTT. The J gene is TRBJ1-5, the V gene TRBV24-1; 9 positions match TRBD1. Unmatched junction bases numbered 13, after V lost 4 bases and J lost 10 bases. CDR1 and CDR2 (germline): KGHDR, SFDVKD. The CDR3 extends over 16 amino acids.

V is TRBV9 and J is TRBJ2-2, with D perhaps given as TRBD1 or TRBD2 (5 bases each). In germline, CDR1 is SGDLS, CDR2 YYNGEE. V was trimmed by 4 bases and J by 0 bases, leaving 25 bases between them. The CDR3 runs to 20 residues. The CDR3 DNA follows: TGTGCCAGCAGCCTGGGACCTAACCCCCTAGTTACGACGAACACCGGGGAGCTGTTTTTT. Protein sequence: CASSLGPNPLVTTNTGELFF.

This chain joins TRBV7-9 and TRBJ2-3; 9 bases align to TRBD1. The germline V gene encodes CDR1 SEHNR and CDR2 FQNEAQ (reference sequence). This CDR3 comprises 15 residues. J was trimmed by 3 bases and V by 5 bases; bases with no gene match: 6. The chain's CDR3 is CASSLLTGGTDTQYF. The CDR3 nucleotides read TGTGCCAGCAGCCTACTGACAGGGGGGACAGATACGCAGTATTTT.

This chain connects TRBV28 to TRBJ2-5; 7 bases are shared with TRBD1. The CDR3 loop spans 14 amino acids. Germline assignment: CDR1 MDHEN and CDR2 SYDVKM. Trimming cost V 7 bases and J 2 bases; bases outside gene matches: 7. In DNA form, the CDR3 reads TGTGCCAGCACTAAGCCGGGACAGCAAGAGACCCAGTACTTC. Encoded protein: CASTKPGQQETQYF.

The chain is built from TRBV7-8 and TRBJ2-7; D perhaps matches TRBD2 (6 bases). Looked up from germline, CDR1 is SGHVS and CDR2 is FQNEAQ. Deletions cut 4 bases from V and 0 bases from J, with 19 bases between. The CDR3 is made up of 17 amino acids. CDR3 sequence (DNA): TGTGCCAGCAGCTCGCCAGTTTCAGGGAGGAGCTCCTACGAGCAGTACTTC. This gives the protein CASSSPVSGRSSYEQYF. Together with reference TRBV7-8 and TRBJ2-7, the CDR3 gives the full variable domain: GAGVSQSPRYKVAKRGQDVALRCDPISGHVSLFWYQQALGQGPEFLTYFQNEAQLDKSGLPSDRFFAERPEGSVSTLKIQRTQQEDSAVYLCASSSPVSGRSSYEQYFGPGTRLTVT.

The gene calls are TRBV5-6 and TRBJ1-2, with 8 bases matching TRBD1. The CDR3 is 15 residues long. Trimming at V came to 4 bases and at J to 0 bases, leaving 5 bases not matched to a gene. CDR1 is SGHDT, CDR2 YYEEEE, per germline. The CDR3 sequence is CASSPDRATNYGYTF. The CDR3 DNA reads as TGTGCCAGCAGCCCGGACAGGGCGACTAACTATGGCTACACCTTC. Full variable domain (remainder filled in from reference TRBV5-6 and TRBJ1-2): DAGVTQSPTHLIKTRGQQVTLRCSPKSGHDTVSWYQQALGQGPQFIFQYYEEEERQRGNFPDRFSGHQFPNYSSELNVNALLLGDSALYLCASSPDRATNYGYTFGSGTRLTVV.

The rearrangement joins TRBV10-2 to TRBJ1-4; 8 nucleotides agree with TRBD1. This CDR3 is built from 15 residues. V lost 3 bases and J lost 7; bases outside the gene matches: 7. In germline, CDR1 is WSHSY, CDR2 SAAADI. The CDR3 loop is CASSDKDRGGEKLFF. The CDR3 DNA follows: TGCGCCAGCAGTGATAAAGACAGGGGAGGTGAAAAACTGTTTTTT.

The CDR3 region is CASRADYSPLHF. In DNA, the CDR3 is TGTGCCAGCAGGGCTGACTATTCACCCCTCCACTTT. The chain combines TRBV12-3 or TRBV12-4 with TRBJ1-6; D is unresolved. Trimming pared 6 bases from V and 8 bases from J, leaving 8 bases between. The CDR3 totals 12 residues.

The J gene is TRBJ2-1, the V gene TRBV3-1 (or the pseudogene TRBV3-2); 11 positions agree with TRBD2. CDR1 and CDR2 (germline): LGHDT, YNNKEL (reference sequence). With 3 bases clipped from V and 3 bases from J, the junction kept 4 bases outside the gene matches. The CDR3 runs to 16 residues. Here the CDR3 reads CASSQASGGFYNEQFF. CDR3 DNA: TGTGCCAGCAGCCAGGCTAGCGGGGGGTTCTACAATGAGCAGTTCTTC.

This clone was seen a single time. The gene calls are TRBV6-5 and TRBJ1-3; tentative D call: TRBD1 (5 bases). Germline V lookup: CDR1 MNHEY, CDR2 SVGAGI. This CDR3 comprises 15 residues. V lost 5 bases and J lost 0, with 11 bases in between. CDR3 sequence reads: CASSPRTSSGNTIYF. CDR3 coding DNA: TGTGCCAGCAGTCCACGGACAAGCTCTGGAAACACCATATATTTT.

This sequence joins TRBV18 and TRBJ1-5, with no clear D. Deletions cut 8 bases from V and 6 bases from J, with 20 bases between. The CDR3 loop spans 15 amino acids. CDR1 KGHSH and CDR2 LQKENI come from the germline V gene. The CDR3 protein is CASRVGAGSGQPQHF. The CDR3 nucleotides read TGTGCCAGCCGAGTAGGCGCGGGGAGCGGTCAGCCCCAGCATTTT.

The CDR3 region has the DNA TGTGCCAGCAGCCCCCAGGGGGGTGAGCAGTTCTTC. Translating gives CASSPQGGEQFF. This sequence joins TRBV4-2 and TRBJ2-1; D may be TRBD1 (7 bases). V was trimmed by 4 bases and J by 9 bases, leaving 10 bases between them. CDR3 size: 12 residues. Germline V gene data show CDR1 as LGHNA and CDR2 as YNFKEQ.

J is TRBJ2-5 and V is TRBV24-1, with TRBD2 matching over 7 bases. The CDR3 is 15 residues long. After removal of 3 bases from V and 2 bases from J, the junction contained 5 bases not matched to a gene. Per the germline V gene, CDR1 is KGHDR and CDR2 is SFDVKD. In DNA form, the CDR3 reads TGTGCCACCAGTGATCCAGGGAGGGGTCAAGAGACCCAGTACTTC. Its protein is CATSDPGRGQETQYF.

The gene calls are TRBV7-2 and TRBJ1-3; D uncertain. The germline V gene encodes CDR1 SGHTA and CDR2 FQGNSA. There are 15 residues in the CDR3. The V and J ends lost 4 bases and 0 bases respectively, with 10 bases between them. The CDR3 loop reads CASSWPEGSGNTIYF. CDR3 nucleotide sequence: TGTGCCAGCAGCTGGCCCGAGGGCTCTGGAAACACCATATATTTT. The full variable domain, rest sourced from reference TRBV7-2 and TRBJ1-3, is GAGVSQSPSNKVTEKGKDVELRCDPISGHTALYWYRQSLGQGLEFLIYFQGNSAPDKSGLPSDRFSAERTGGSVSTLTIQRTQQEDSAVYLCASSWPEGSGNTIYFGEGSWLTVV.

This clone was seen just once. The chain carries TRBV30 and TRBJ1-1; tentatively, D is TRBD1 (6 bases). Germline V gene sequence: CDR1 GTSNPN, CDR2 SVGIG (reference sequence). V was clipped by 1 base and J by 4 bases, with 7 bases between them. This CDR3 comprises 12 residues. The CDR3 region is CAWSGGGTEAFF. In DNA form, the CDR3 reads TGTGCCTGGAGTGGAGGGGGCACTGAAGCTTTCTTT.

The chain links TRBV2 to TRBJ1-6; D uncertain. CDR3 size: 12 residues. The germline gives CDR1 SNHLY, CDR2 FYNNEI. Trimming took off 6 bases at V and 11 bases at J, with 11 bases between the two ends. CDR3 nucleotides: TGTGCCAGCAGGGTTGCAACAGCACCCCTCCACTTT. This sequence encodes CASRVATAPLHF.

The chain combines TRBV7-2 with TRBJ1-4, with TRBD1 matching over 7 bases. Germline V gene sequence: CDR1 SGHTA, CDR2 FQGNSA. Trimming cost V 6 bases and J 6 bases; bases outside gene matches: 7. The CDR3 has 14 residues. Here the CDR3 reads CASSLRTGDEKLFF. CDR3 coding DNA: TGTGCCAGCAGTTTAAGGACAGGTGATGAAAAACTGTTTTTT.

In this sample, this clone turned up a few times. This rearrangement joins TRBV6-5 to TRBJ1-4, with a tentative D call TRBD1 (6 bases). V gave up 8 bases and J gave up 11 bases, with 15 bases separating them. CDR3 length equals 12 residues. Germline values: CDR1 MNHEY, CDR2 SVGAGI. In nucleotides, the CDR3 is TGTGCCAGCGGTTCGCGGACAGTTAAACTGTTTTTT. Amino acid sequence: CASGSRTVKLFF.

The genes are TRBV29-1 and TRBJ2-7; unclear D gene. The CDR3 loop spans 13 amino acids. Trimming took off 4 bases at V and 4 bases at J, with 14 bases between the two ends. The germline gives CDR1 SQVTM, CDR2 ANQGSEA. CDR3 region: CSVVVQVPYEQYF. The CDR3 DNA follows: TGCAGCGTTGTTGTCCAGGTTCCATACGAGCAGTACTTC.

The V and J genes are TRBV21-1 and TRBJ2-1; the D segment call TRBD1 is taken from the table without a DNA check. TRBV21-1 is annotated as a pseudogene. The CDR3 loop spans 14 amino acids. The CDR3 DNA follows: TGTGCCAGCAGCACGCCGTGGCCGATCAATGAGCAGTTCTTC. It translates to CASSTPWPINEQFF.

This chain links TRBV14 with TRBJ2-1; D might be TRBD1 (5 bases). Trimming pared 1 base from V and 5 bases from J, leaving 12 bases between. The CDR3 loop spans 15 amino acids. CDR1 and CDR2 (germline): SGHDN, FVKESK. CDR3 region: CASSQAGSLHNEQFF. The CDR3 nucleotides are TGTGCCAGCAGCCAAGCAGGGTCCCTACACAATGAGCAGTTCTTC.

The chain combines TRBV19 with TRBJ1-5; no reliable D call. Per the germline V gene, CDR1 is LNHDA and CDR2 is SQIVND (reference sequence). This CDR3 comprises 18 residues. V shed 3 bases and J shed 0 bases, with 18 bases lying between them. The CDR3 is CASSIGLKWEFSNQPQHF. CDR3 nucleotide sequence: TGTGCCAGTAGTATTGGGTTGAAATGGGAATTTAGCAATCAGCCCCAGCATTTT.

The genes are TRBV5-1 and TRBJ1-1; the D is unclear. The V and J ends lost 4 bases and 2 bases respectively, with 6 bases between them. The length of the CDR3 is 12 residues. Germline CDR1 SGHRS, CDR2 YFSETQ. CDR3 bases: TGCGCCAGCAGCAACGGTAACACTGAAGCTTTCTTT. It translates to CASSNGNTEAFF.

The rearrangement joins TRBV20-1 to TRBJ1-1, with no clear D. Germline CDR1 is DFQATT and CDR2 is SNEGSKA (reference sequence). Trimming cost V 5 bases and J 6 bases, with 10 bases left between them. The CDR3 is made up of 11 amino acids. Here the CDR3 DNA reads TGCAGTGCTGGTTTTCCGGCTGAAGCTTTCTTT. Its translation: CSAGFPAEAFF.

This chain connects TRBV19 to TRBJ1-5; a weak D match, TRBD1 (5 bases). The CDR3 is made up of 13 amino acids. Germline V CDR1 and CDR2: LNHDA, SQIVND (reference sequence). V was pared by 7 bases and J by 7 bases, with 14 bases between. The CDR3 protein is CASTPGITQPQHF. The CDR3 DNA reads TGTGCCAGTACACCAGGGATTACGCAGCCCCAGCATTTT. The variable domain in full, with the rest retrieved from reference TRBV19 and TRBJ1-5, is DGGITQSPKYLFRKEGQNVTLSCEQNLNHDAMYWYRQDPGQGLRLIYYSQIVNDFQKGDIAEGYSVSREKKESFPLTVTSAQKNPTAFYLCASTPGITQPQHFGDGTRLSIL.